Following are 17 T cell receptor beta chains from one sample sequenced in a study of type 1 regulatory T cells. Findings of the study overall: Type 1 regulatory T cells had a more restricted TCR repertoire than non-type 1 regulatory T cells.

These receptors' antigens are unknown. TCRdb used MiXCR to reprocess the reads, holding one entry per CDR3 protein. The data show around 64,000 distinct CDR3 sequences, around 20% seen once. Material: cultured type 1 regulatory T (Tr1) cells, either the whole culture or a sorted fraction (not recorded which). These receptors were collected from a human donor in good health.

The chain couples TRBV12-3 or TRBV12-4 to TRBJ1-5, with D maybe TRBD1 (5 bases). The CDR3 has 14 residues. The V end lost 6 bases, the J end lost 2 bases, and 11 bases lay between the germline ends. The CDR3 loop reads CASRGDGRNQPQHF. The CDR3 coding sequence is TGTGCCAGCAGAGGGGACGGGCGCAATCAGCCCCAGCATTTT.

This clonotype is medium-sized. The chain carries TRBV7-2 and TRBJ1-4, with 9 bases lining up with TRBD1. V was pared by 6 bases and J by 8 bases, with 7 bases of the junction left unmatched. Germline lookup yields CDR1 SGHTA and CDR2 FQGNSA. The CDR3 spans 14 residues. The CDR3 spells CASRKDRGAEKLFF. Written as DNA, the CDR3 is TGTGCCAGCAGGAAGGACAGGGGAGCCGAAAAACTGTTTTTT.

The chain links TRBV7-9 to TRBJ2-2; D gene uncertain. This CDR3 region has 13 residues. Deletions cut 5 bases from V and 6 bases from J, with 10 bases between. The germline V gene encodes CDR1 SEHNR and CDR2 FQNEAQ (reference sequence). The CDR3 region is CASSPRRAGELFF. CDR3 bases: TGTGCCAGCAGCCCGCGGAGAGCCGGGGAGCTGTTTTTT.

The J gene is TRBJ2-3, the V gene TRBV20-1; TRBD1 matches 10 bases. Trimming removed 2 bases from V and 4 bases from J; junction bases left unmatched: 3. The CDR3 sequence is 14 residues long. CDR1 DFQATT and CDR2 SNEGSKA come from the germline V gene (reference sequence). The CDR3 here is CSARNGQGADTQYF. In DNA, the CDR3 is TGCAGTGCTAGAAATGGACAGGGGGCAGATACGCAGTATTTT.

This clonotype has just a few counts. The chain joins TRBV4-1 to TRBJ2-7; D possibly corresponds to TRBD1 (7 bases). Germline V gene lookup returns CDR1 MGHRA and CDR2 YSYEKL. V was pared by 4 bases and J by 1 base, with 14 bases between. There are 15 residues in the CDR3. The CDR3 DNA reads TGCGCCAGCAGCCGCGGGACAGCTCAATCCTACGAGCAGTACTTC. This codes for CASSRGTAQSYEQYF.

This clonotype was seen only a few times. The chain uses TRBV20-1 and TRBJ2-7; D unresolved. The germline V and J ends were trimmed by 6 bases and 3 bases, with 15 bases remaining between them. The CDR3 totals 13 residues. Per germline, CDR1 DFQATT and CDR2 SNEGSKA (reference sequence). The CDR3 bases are TGCAGTGCCGACCGTAGGACCGACTACGAGCAGTACTTC. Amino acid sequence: CSADRRTDYEQYF.

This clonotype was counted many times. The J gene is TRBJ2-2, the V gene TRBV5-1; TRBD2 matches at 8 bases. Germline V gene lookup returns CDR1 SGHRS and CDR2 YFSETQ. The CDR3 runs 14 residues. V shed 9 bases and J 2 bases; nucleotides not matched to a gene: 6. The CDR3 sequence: CAIQREPNTGELFF. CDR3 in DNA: TGCGCCATCCAGCGGGAGCCAAACACCGGGGAGCTGTTTTTT.

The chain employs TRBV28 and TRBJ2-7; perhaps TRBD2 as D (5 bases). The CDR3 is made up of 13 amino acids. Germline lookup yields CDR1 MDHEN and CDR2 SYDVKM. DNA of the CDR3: TGTGCAACTCGAGGGTATTCTCTCGACGAGCAGTACTTC. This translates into CATRGYSLDEQYF.

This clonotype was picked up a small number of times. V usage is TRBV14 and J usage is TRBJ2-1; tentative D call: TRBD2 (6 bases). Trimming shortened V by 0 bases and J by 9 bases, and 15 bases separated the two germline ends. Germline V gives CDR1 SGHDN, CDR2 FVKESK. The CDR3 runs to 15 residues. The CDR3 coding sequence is TGTGCCAGCAGCCAAGACGAGGGCTTGGGGGGTGAGCAGTTCTTC. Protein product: CASSQDEGLGGEQFF. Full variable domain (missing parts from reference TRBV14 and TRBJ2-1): EAGVTQFPSHSVIEKGQTVTLRCDPISGHDNLYWYRRVMGKEIKFLLHFVKESKQDESGMPNNRFLAERTGGTYSTLKVQPAELEDSGVYFCASSQDEGLGGEQFFGPGTRLTVL.

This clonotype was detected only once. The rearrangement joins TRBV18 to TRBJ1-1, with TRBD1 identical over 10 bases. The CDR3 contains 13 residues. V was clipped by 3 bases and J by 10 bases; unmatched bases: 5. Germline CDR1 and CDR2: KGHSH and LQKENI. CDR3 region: CASSPTRQGAAFF. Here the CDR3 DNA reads TGTGCCAGCTCACCGACTCGACAGGGGGCAGCTTTCTTT.

CDR3 DNA: TGTGCCAGTAGGGAGCGGGCCGTTACTAATGAGCAGTTCTTC. Its protein is CASRERAVTNEQFF. The rearrangement joins TRBV19 to TRBJ2-1; D may be TRBD2 (6 bases). The V gene lost 6 bases and the J gene lost 7 bases, with 16 bases spanning the gap. The CDR3 sequence is 14 residues long. Germline lookup yields CDR1 LNHDA and CDR2 SQIVND (reference sequence).

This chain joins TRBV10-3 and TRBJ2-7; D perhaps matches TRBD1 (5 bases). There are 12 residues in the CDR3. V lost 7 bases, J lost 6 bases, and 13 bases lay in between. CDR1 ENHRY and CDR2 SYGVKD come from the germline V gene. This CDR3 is CAITEAGAEQYF. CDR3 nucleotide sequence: TGTGCCATCACCGAGGCTGGGGCCGAGCAGTACTTC.

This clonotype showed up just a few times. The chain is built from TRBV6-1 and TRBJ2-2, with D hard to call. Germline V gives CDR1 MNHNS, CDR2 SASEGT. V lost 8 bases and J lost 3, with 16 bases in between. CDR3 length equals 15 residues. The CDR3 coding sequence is TGTGCCAGCGGGTCTCTCGGCCTTTACACCGGGGAGCTGTTTTTT. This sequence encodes CASGSLGLYTGELFF.

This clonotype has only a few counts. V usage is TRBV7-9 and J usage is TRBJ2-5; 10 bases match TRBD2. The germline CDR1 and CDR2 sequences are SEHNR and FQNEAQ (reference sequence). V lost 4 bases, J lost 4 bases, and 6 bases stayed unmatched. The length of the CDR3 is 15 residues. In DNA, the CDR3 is TGTGCCAGCAGCTCGATAGCGGGAGGCGCAGAGACCCAGTACTTC. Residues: CASSSIAGGAETQYF. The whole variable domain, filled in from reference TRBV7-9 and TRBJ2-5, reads DTGVSQNPRHKITKRGQNVTFRCDPISEHNRLYWYRQTLGQGPEFLTYFQNEAQLEKSRLLSDRFSAERPKGSFSTLEIQRTEQGDSAMYLCASSSIAGGAETQYFGPGTRLLVL.

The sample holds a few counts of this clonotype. The chain's CDR3 is CASGGPREAFF. The CDR3 DNA follows: TGTGCCAGCGGGGGGCCCCGGGAAGCTTTCTTT. The V gene is TRBV12-3 or TRBV12-4, the J gene TRBJ1-1, with D possibly TRBD1 on 6 matching bases. The CDR3 contains 11 residues. Deletions cut 8 bases from V and 8 bases from J, with 12 bases between.

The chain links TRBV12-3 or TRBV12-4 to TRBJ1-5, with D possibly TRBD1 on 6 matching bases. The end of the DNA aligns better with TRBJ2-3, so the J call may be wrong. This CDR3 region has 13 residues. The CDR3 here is CASSYRETQPQYF. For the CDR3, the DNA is TGTGCCAGCAGTTACAGGGAAACCCAGCCCCAGTATTTT.

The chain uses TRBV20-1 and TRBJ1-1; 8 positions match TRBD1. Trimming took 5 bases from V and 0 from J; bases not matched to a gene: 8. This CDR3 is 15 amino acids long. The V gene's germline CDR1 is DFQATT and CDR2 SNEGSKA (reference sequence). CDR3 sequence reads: CSASVQGVMNTEAFF. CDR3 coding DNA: TGCAGTGCTTCTGTACAGGGGGTAATGAACACTGAAGCTTTCTTT.